This T cell receptor beta chain emerged from a study of tumor-infiltrating lymphocytes in primary liver carcinoma. On the study more broadly: Each sample had roughly 3.65 to 7.5 million productive TCRbeta reads regardless of tissue type.

Researchers generated TCR beta cDNA from about 450 ng of total RNA, relying on a constant-region primer. ARM-PCR was slightly modified, and three nested multiplex PCR rounds with it gave rise to the TCR beta libraries. The first two PCR rounds, approximately 10 cycles each, used TRBV1-TRBV30 forward primers and a C-beta reverse primer. One entry per CDR3 protein, called by TCRdb with MiXCR from the multiplex PCR reads. The data contain some 40,000 distinct CDR3 sequences, roughly 80% of them seen just once; the ten biggest clones take up approximately 40%. Bulk tissue was left unsorted, and RNA and DNA were co-extracted from 20-30 mg of it. CDR1 and CDR2 (germline): SNHLY, FYNNEI. The CDR3 consists of 14 residues. Trimming shortened V by 6 bases and J by 2 bases, and 11 bases separated the two germline ends. As regards this clonotype: Being one base from a much bigger clone, this may be a read error.

Sample: tumor-adjacent normal liver tissue. This chain links TRBV2 with TRBJ1-5; tentative D call: TRBD1 (5 bases). This clonotype was sampled from a man aged 40-49 years with primary liver carcinoma and hepatitis B virus infection. The chain's CDR3 is CASSVVGGNQPQHF. Written as DNA, the CDR3 is TGTGCCAGCAGCGTGGTAGGGGGCAATCAGCCCCAGCATTTT. Full variable domain (remainder filled in from reference TRBV2 and TRBJ1-5): EPEVTQTPSHQVTQMGQEVILRCVPISNHLYFYWYRQILGQKVEFLVSFYNNEISEKSEIFDDQFSVERPDGSNFTLKIRSTKLEDSAMYFCASSVVGGNQPQHFGDGTRLSIL.